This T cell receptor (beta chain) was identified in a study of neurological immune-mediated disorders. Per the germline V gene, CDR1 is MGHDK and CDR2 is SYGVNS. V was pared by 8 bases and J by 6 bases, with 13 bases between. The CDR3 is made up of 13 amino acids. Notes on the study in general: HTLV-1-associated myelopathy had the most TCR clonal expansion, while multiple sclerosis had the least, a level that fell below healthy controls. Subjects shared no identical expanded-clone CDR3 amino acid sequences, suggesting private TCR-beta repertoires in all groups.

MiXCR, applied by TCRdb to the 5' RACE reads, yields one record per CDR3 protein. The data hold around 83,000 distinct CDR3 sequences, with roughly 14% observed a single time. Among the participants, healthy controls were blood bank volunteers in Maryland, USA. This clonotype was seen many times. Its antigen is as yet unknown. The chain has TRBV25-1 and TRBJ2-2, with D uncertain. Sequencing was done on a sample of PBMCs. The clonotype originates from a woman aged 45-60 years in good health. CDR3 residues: CASEGSYSGELFF. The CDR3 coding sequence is TGTGCCAGCGAAGGAAGTTATTCCGGGGAGCTGTTTTTT.